A selection of T cell receptor beta chains follows, all from one sample in a study of identical twins. TCRdb fed the 5' RACE reads into MiXCR, producing one record per CDR3 protein. The table shows around 240,000 distinct CDR3 sequences, with more than 9% occurring only once. Sequenced: memory T cells sorted from blood. These receptors all stem from a man between 50 and 59 years old in good health. Both conserved end residues are part of each CDR3. D genes are given only for firm matches. Clone size, where shown, is once, few, many, or a class for clones that have expanded.

j_call | v_call | d_call | cdr3_length | clone_size | cdr3_aa | cdr3_nt
TRBJ2-1 | TRBV20-1 | . | 10 | many | CSARSDEQFF | TGCAGTGCTAGGTCGGATGAGCAGTTCTTC
TRBJ2-3 | TRBV20-1 | TRBD2 | 18 | . | CSARDRGGTSGRTDTQYF | TGCAGTGCTAGAGATCGAGGGGGGACTAGCGGTCGCACAGATACGCAGTATTTT
TRBJ2-6 | TRBV4-2 | . | 17 | few | CASSQGQAASGANVLTF | TGTGCCAGCAGCCAAGGACAGGCAGCTTCTGGGGCCAACGTCCTGACTTTC
TRBJ2-1 | TRBV29-1 | . | 12 | many | CSAGPGGGEQFF | TGCAGCGCTGGACCAGGGGGGGGTGAGCAGTTCTTC
TRBJ1-2 | TRBV14 | TRBD1 | 16 | . | CASSQELNRGGYGYTF | TGTGCCAGCAGCCAAGAACTAAACAGGGGTGGCTATGGCTACACCTTC
TRBJ2-7 | TRBV3-1 | . | 16 | few | CASSSGGISGSYEQYF | TGTGCCAGCAGCTCAGGGGGGATTAGCGGCTCCTACGAGCAGTACTTC
TRBJ2-5 | TRBV25-1 | TRBD1 | 16 | few | CASSAWDRGLGETQYF | TGTGCCAGCAGTGCCTGGGACAGGGGGCTTGGGGAGACCCAGTACTTC
TRBJ2-7 | TRBV28 | . | 10 | . | CASSHLEQYF | TGTGCCAGCAGTCATCTGGAGCAGTACTTC
TRBJ1-2 | TRBV10-3 | TRBD1 | 13 | few | CAIWTGTNYGYTF | TGTGCCATATGGACAGGGACTAACTATGGCTACACCTTC
TRBJ2-3 | TRBV20-1 | . | 14 | many | CSARRRGHPDTQYF | TGCAGTGCTAGAAGGCGGGGACACCCAGATACGCAGTATTTT
TRBJ1-3 | TRBV28 | TRBD1 | 16 | many | CASSLGQGLSGNTIYF | TGTGCCAGCAGTTTAGGACAGGGTCTATCAGGAAACACCATATATTTT
TRBJ2-3 | TRBV20-1 | . | 13 | many | CSARSQSTDTQYF | TGCAGTGCTAGAAGTCAGAGCACAGATACGCAGTATTTT
TRBJ2-1 | TRBV2 | . | 15 | few | CASSRGGAYYNEQFF | TGTGCCTCCTCCCGAGGGGGGGCCTACTACAATGAGCAGTTCTTC
TRBJ2-2 | TRBV12-3/TRBV12-4 | . | 13 | few | CASSLWATGELFF | TGTGCCAGCAGTTTATGGGCTACCGGGGAGCTGTTTTTT
TRBJ2-2 | TRBV11-2 | . | 18 | . | CASSRRPEGSGNTGELFF | TGTGCCAGCAGCCGCCGTCCGGAGGGGAGTGGGAACACCGGGGAGCTGTTTTTT
TRBJ1-4 | TRBV4-1 | . | 14 | few | CASSQDRAKVKLFF | TGCGCCAGCAGCCAAGACCGGGCGAAAGTAAAACTGTTTTTT
TRBJ2-1 | TRBV6-5 | . | 15 | few | CASSYSVQGGNEQFF | TGTGCCAGCAGTTACTCAGTACAGGGTGGGAATGAGCAGTTCTTC
TRBJ1-6 | TRBV25-1 | TRBD1 | 15 | few | CASSAGQGTYSPLHF | TGTGCCAGCAGTGCCGGACAGGGAACTTATTCACCCCTCCACTTT
TRBJ2-4 | TRBV3-1 | . | 10 | . | CASSPDLQYF | TGTGCCAGCAGCCCAGACTTGCAGTACTTC
TRBJ1-6 | TRBV27 | TRBD1 | 16 | many | CASSFTKTGVNSPLHF | TGTGCCAGCAGTTTCACCAAGACAGGGGTTAATTCACCCCTCCACTTT
TRBJ2-1 | TRBV5-1 | . | 14 | many | CASSLGGAYNEQFF | TGCGCCAGCAGCTTGGGGGGGGCCTACAATGAGCAGTTCTTC
TRBJ1-2 | TRBV15 | . | 16 | many | CATSRDLGPGDYGYTF | TGTGCCACCAGCAGAGATTTAGGCCCAGGGGACTATGGCTACACCTTC
TRBJ2-7 | TRBV5-1 | TRBD2 | 16 | many | CASSLTLTSGSSEQYF | TGCGCCAGCAGCTTGACCTTGACTAGCGGGAGTTCCGAGCAGTACTTC
TRBJ1-2 | TRBV7-9 | TRBD1 | 13 | few | CASSSRQGFDYTF | TGTGCCAGCAGCTCACGACAGGGCTTTGACTACACCTTC
TRBJ1-5 | TRBV28 | . | 17 | many | CASSHGAARRRNQPQHF | TGTGCCAGCAGCCACGGGGCGGCGCGACGGCGAAATCAGCCCCAGCATTTT
TRBJ2-1 | TRBV3-1 | TRBD1 | 17 | . | CASSKISPGAGGNEQFF | TGTGCCAGCAGCAAAATATCCCCCGGCGCAGGGGGCAATGAGCAGTTCTTC